These T cell receptor beta chains were read from a single sample in a study of early T cells in non-severe SARS-CoV-2 infection. TCRdb reprocessed the 5' RACE reads via MiXCR and lists one record per CDR3 protein. The sample includes around 62,000 distinct CDR3 sequences, 9.5% to 15% of them seen just once. The material sequenced was whole blood. The receptors were sampled from an adult who was a healthcare worker with PCR-confirmed SARS-CoV-2 infection or an uninfected control (not recorded which). The CDR3 runs from the conserved cysteine through the conserved F or W. D genes are given only for firm matches. Some rows mark clone size as missing; the rest say once, few, many or name a class of expanded clone.

D gene	V gene	clone size	J gene	CDR3 DNA	CDR3 protein
TRBD2	TRBV28	few	TRBJ2-1	TGTGCCAGCTGGTCTAGCGGTCGCTCCTACAATGAGCAGTTCTTC	CASWSSGRSYNEQFF
TRBD2	TRBV5-6	many	TRBJ2-2	TGTGCCAGCAGCTTAGGCGGCCCGGGAGGCACCGGGGAGCTGTTTTTT	CASSLGGPGGTGELFF
TRBD1	TRBV5-5	many	TRBJ2-5	TGTGCCAGCAGCTTGGCCGGGACAGGTGGAGAACAAGAGACCCAGTACTTC	CASSLAGTGGEQETQYF
-	TRBV27	few	TRBJ2-7	TGTGCCAGCAGAGACTCCCGGGGACGGGCCTACGAGCAGTACTTC	CASRDSRGRAYEQYF
TRBD2	TRBV6-5	-	TRBJ2-1	TGTGCCAGCAGCCGTCAACTAGCGGGAGTAGGGAATGAGCAGTTCTTC	CASSRQLAGVGNEQFF
-	TRBV7-9	-	TRBJ2-7	TGTGCCAGCAGCGGCGGACCTATCTACGAGCAGTACTTC	CASSGGPIYEQYF
TRBD2	TRBV29-1	few	TRBJ2-1	TGCAGCGCCCCACTAGCGGGAGGGAGAAATGAGCAGTTCTTC	CSAPLAGGRNEQFF
-	TRBV28	many	TRBJ1-5	TGTGCCAGCAGTTTTTCTGGGGCTAATAATCAGCCCCAGCATTTT	CASSFSGANNQPQHF
-	TRBV27	-	TRBJ2-3	TGTGCCAGCAGTTTCCGACCCGGACCGAAGGGCACAGATACGCAGTATTTT	CASSFRPGPKGTDTQYF
TRBD1	TRBV30	-	TRBJ1-5	TGTGCCTGGGCCCCCGGGACAGAAAATCAGCCCCAGCATTTT	CAWAPGTENQPQHF
-	TRBV18	many	TRBJ2-1	TGTGCCAGCTCACCTAGTTTCACAAACAATGAGCAGTTCTTC	CASSPSFTNNEQFF
-	TRBV7-9	many	TRBJ2-7	TGTGCCAGCAGCTTCGGACAGCCCTCCTACGAGCAGTACTTC	CASSFGQPSYEQYF
TRBD2	TRBV5-6	few	TRBJ2-3	TGTGCCAGCAGCTTGGGCAGCGGGAGTGCTTCAGATACGCAGTATTTT	CASSLGSGSASDTQYF
-	TRBV12-3/TRBV12-4	-	TRBJ2-7	TGTGCCAGCAGTTCTGGACGGATCTACGAGCAGTACTTC	CASSSGRIYEQYF
-	TRBV6-5	few	TRBJ2-1	TGTGCCAGCAGTTCTTCAAGGGGAGACTACAATGAGCAGTTCTTC	CASSSSRGDYNEQFF
-	TRBV7-2	many	TRBJ1-5	TGTGCCAGCAGCTATAGGGGAAATCAGCCCCAGCATTTT	CASSYRGNQPQHF
-	TRBV7-2	-	TRBJ1-1	TGTGCCAGCAGCTTAGGACAGTACACTGAAGCTTTCTTT	CASSLGQYTEAFF
TRBD1	TRBV4-1	-	TRBJ1-2	TGCGCCAGCAGCCAGGGGGACAGGGTTAGCTACACCTTC	CASSQGDRVSYTF
TRBD2	TRBV20-1	-	TRBJ2-7	TGCAGTGCCACAGGACTAGCGAGGGAGCAGTACTTC	CSATGLAREQYF
-	TRBV12-2	few	TRBJ2-3	TGTGCAACCTCCAGGCGCCAGGGCGCAGATACGCAGTATTTT	CATSRRQGADTQYF
-	TRBV20-1	few	TRBJ2-7	TGCAGTGCTATCGAGGGGGGAGCCCCTCCCTACGAGCAGTACTTC	CSAIEGGAPPYEQYF
TRBD2	TRBV9	many	TRBJ2-7	TGTGCCAGCAGCGTAGGGGGTAGCGGGAGATTCTACGAGCAGTACTTC	CASSVGGSGRFYEQYF
-	TRBV9	few	TRBJ1-1	TGTGCCAGCAGCGTAGATTCAGCAATGAACACTGAAGCTTTCTTT	CASSVDSAMNTEAFF
-	TRBV7-2	-	TRBJ2-3	TGTGCCAGCAGCTTACAAAACAGGGATGGTACGCAGTATTTT	CASSLQNRDGTQYF
TRBD2	TRBV7-2	once	TRBJ2-7	TGTGCCAGCAGCCGATTCGGACTAGCGGGTACCGCCGACGAGCAGTACTTC	CASSRFGLAGTADEQYF
-	TRBV2	-	TRBJ2-1	TGTGCCAGCGGGGGTTACAATGAGCAGTTCTTC	CASGGYNEQFF
-	TRBV28	-	TRBJ2-2	TGTGCCAGCAGCCCGAGTGGGAACGCGAACACCGGGGAGCTGTTTTTT	CASSPSGNANTGELFF
-	TRBV28	few	TRBJ2-3	TGTGCCAGCAGTCGTGCGAGGGGGATTACAGATACGCAGTATTTT	CASSRARGITDTQYF
-	TRBV27	-	TRBJ1-2	TGTGCCAGCAGTTCGCCCAGCGGGGCCCAGCGGGGCTACACCTTC	CASSSPSGAQRGYTF
TRBD2	TRBV25-1	-	TRBJ2-1	TGTGCCAGCAGTAAAAGGCAGCGGGGGAGCAATGAGCAGTTCTTC	CASSKRQRGSNEQFF
TRBD2	TRBV28	-	TRBJ2-3	TGTGCCAGCACCTGGGGGACTAGTGGCTCAGATACGCAGTATTTT	CASTWGTSGSDTQYF
-	TRBV28	-	TRBJ2-1	TGTGCCAGCAAAGGAGGACTAGGGGGAGAGCAGTTCTTC	CASKGGLGGEQFF
TRBD2	TRBV29-1	-	TRBJ2-5	TGCAGCGCACGACGAGCTAGCGGAGAGACCCAGTACTTC	CSARRASGETQYF
TRBD2	TRBV3-1	-	TRBJ2-5	TGTGCCAGCAGCCCGAGCGGGATGAGAGAGACCCAGTACTTC	CASSPSGMRETQYF
TRBD1	TRBV28	-	TRBJ2-3	TGTGCCAGCAGTTCTGGACAGGGGGGAGAAGATACGCAGTATTTT	CASSSGQGGEDTQYF
-	TRBV24-1	many	TRBJ2-1	TGTGCCACCAGTGTTGGGGGCGGGGATTTTAATGAGCAGTTCTTC	CATSVGGGDFNEQFF
TRBD2	TRBV29-1	-	TRBJ2-1	TGCAGCGTTCGGGGAGCGGGAGATTACAATGAGCAGTTCTTC	CSVRGAGDYNEQFF
-	TRBV27	many	TRBJ2-1	TGTGCCAGCATGCGGGTCTCCTACAATGAGCAGTTCTTC	CASMRVSYNEQFF
TRBD1	TRBV6-5	many	TRBJ2-5	TGTGCCAGCAGCCCAGGGGGACAGGGCCGAGGAGAGACCCAGTACTTC	CASSPGGQGRGETQYF
TRBD1	TRBV28	-	TRBJ2-3	TGTGCCAGCACCCGACCTGGGACAGGGGGGAAAGATACGCAGTATTTT	CASTRPGTGGKDTQYF
TRBD1	TRBV4-2	few	TRBJ2-3	TGTGCCAGCAGCCAAGGGACAGGGGGGACAGATACGCAGTATTTT	CASSQGTGGTDTQYF
-	TRBV30	many	TRBJ1-1	TGTGCCTGGAAGAGGGCAACCACTGAAGCTTTCTTT	CAWKRATTEAFF
-	TRBV7-2	many	TRBJ2-7	TGTGCCAGCAGCCCTGGGGACTCCTACGAGCAGTACTTC	CASSPGDSYEQYF
-	TRBV30	-	TRBJ2-6	TGTGCCTGGAGTGGATACAGGGTATCCTCTGGGGCCAACGTCCTGACTTTC	CAWSGYRVSSGANVLTF
-	TRBV7-3	many	TRBJ2-1	TGTGCCAGCAGCTTAAGGGAATCCTACAATGAGCAGTTCTTC	CASSLRESYNEQFF
-	TRBV15	-	TRBJ2-7	TGTGCCACCAGCTGGCAGGGCTCGCTTTACGAGCAGTACTTC	CATSWQGSLYEQYF
-	TRBV10-2	many	TRBJ2-2	TGCGCCAGCAGTGTGGTAGGACAGAATCTGAACACCGGGGAGCTGTTTTTT	CASSVVGQNLNTGELFF
-	TRBV28	few	TRBJ1-5	TGTGCCAGCACCACCTTAAATCAGCCCCAGCATTTT	CASTTLNQPQHF